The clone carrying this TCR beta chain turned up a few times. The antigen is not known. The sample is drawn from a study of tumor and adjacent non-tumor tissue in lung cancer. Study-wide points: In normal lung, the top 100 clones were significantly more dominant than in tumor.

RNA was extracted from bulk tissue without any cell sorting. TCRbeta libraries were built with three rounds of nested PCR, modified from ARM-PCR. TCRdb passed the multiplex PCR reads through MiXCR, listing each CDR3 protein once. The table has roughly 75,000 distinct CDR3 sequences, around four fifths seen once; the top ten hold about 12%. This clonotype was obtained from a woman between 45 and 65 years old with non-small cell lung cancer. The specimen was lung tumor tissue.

The CDR3 here is CATSRGQTGRVFQETQYF. DNA for the CDR3: TGTGCCACCAGCAGAGGCCAGACAGGGCGAGTCTTCCAAGAGACCCAGTACTTC. The chain links TRBV15 to TRBJ2-5; 7 bases agree with TRBD1. V gave up 1 base and J gave up 1 base; unmatched junction bases: 12. This CDR3 region has 18 residues. The germline CDR1 and CDR2 sequences are LNHNV and YYDKDF (reference sequence).